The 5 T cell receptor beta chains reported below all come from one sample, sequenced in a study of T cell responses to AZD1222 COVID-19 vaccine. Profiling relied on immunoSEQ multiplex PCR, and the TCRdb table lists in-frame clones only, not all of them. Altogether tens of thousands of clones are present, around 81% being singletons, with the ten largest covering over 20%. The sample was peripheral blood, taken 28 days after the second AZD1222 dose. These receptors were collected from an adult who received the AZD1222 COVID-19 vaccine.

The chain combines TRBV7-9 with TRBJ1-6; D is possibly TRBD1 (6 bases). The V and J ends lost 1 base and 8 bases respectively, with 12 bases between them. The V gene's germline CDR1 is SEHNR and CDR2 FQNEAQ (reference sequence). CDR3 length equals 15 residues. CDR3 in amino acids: CASSLVLGGDSPLHF. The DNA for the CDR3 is TGTGCCAGCAGCTTAGTATTGGGGGGCGATTCACCCCTCCACTTT.

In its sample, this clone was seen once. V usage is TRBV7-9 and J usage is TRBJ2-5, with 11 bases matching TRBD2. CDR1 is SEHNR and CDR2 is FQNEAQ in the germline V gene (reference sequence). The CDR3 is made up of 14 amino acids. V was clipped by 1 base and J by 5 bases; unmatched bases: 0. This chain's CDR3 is CASSLGTSGETQYF. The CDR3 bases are TGTGCCAGCAGCTTAGGGACTAGCGGGGAGACCCAGTACTTC.

CDR3 DNA sequence: TGTGCCAGCAGCTTAGATCGGGTGTCGAATTCACCCCTCCACTTT. Translating it yields CASSLDRVSNSPLHF. This chain uses TRBV11-2 with TRBJ1-6; D is uncertain. The CDR3 spans 15 residues. The V gene lost 0 bases and the J gene lost 7 bases, with 10 bases spanning the gap. Germline values: CDR1 SGHAT, CDR2 FQNNGV.

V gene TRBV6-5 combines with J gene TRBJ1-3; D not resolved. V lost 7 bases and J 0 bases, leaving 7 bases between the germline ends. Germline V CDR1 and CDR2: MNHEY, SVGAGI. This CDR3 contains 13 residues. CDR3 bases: TGTGCCAGCACTCCGGGCTCTGGAAACACCATATATTTT. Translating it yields CASTPGSGNTIYF.

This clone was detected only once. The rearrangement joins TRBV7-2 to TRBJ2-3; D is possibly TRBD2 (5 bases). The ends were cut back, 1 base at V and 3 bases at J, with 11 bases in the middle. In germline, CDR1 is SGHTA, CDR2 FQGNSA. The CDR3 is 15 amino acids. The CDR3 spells CASSLGGSGTDTQYF. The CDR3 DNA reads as TGTGCCAGCAGCTTAGGAGGGAGTGGGACAGATACGCAGTATTTT. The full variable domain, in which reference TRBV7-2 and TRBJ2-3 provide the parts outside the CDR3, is GAGVSQSPSNKVTEKGKDVELRCDPISGHTALYWYRQSLGQGLEFLIYFQGNSAPDKSGLPSDRFSAERTGGSVSTLTIQRTQQEDSAVYLCASSLGGSGTDTQYFGPGTRLTVL.